These T cell receptor beta chains were read from a single sample in a study of blood T cell repertoires in COVID-19. Repertoires were generated with immunoSEQ multiplex PCR, while TCRdb's copy carries only in-frame clones and drops some. The table records 270,000 or so clones, nearly 85% of them present only once. Sample: peripheral blood. These receptors all come from a human donor in a cohort sampled during active COVID-19. Each CDR3 is given with its conserved first and last residue. A D gene is named only where the DNA matches it firmly. Not all rows give a size; the values are once, few, many and, for expanded clones, a class.

>TRBJ1-2|TRBV13|TRBD1|NA
CASSFYRGSDYGYTF
TGTGCCAGCAGCTTTTACAGGGGCAGCGACTATGGCTACACCTTC
>TRBJ2-7|TRBV27|NA|NA
CASSTIPGSYEQYF
TGTGCCAGCAGTACAATACCGGGGTCCTACGAGCAGTACTTC
>TRBJ2-2|TRBV9|NA|NA
CASSVGGLAVTGELFF
TGTGCCAGCAGCGTAGGAGGGCTAGCTGTCACCGGGGAGCTGTTTTTT
>TRBJ2-1|TRBV6-6|NA|NA
CASGELGGYNEQFF
TGTGCCAGCGGGGAGTTGGGGGGCTACAATGAGCAGTTCTTC
>TRBJ1-2|TRBV3-1/TRBV3-2|NA|NA
CASSQVGGLGYTF
TGTGCCAGCAGCCAAGTCGGTGGGCTTGGCTACACCTTC
>TRBJ2-5|TRBV13|TRBD1|NA
CASSSMSQGAEETQYF
TGTGCCAGCAGCTCGATGTCCCAGGGGGCCGAAGAGACCCAGTACTTC
>TRBJ1-3|TRBV11-2|NA|once
CASSYDRSSSGNTIYF
TGTGCCAGCAGCTACGACAGGTCGTCCTCTGGAAACACCATATATTTT
>TRBJ2-1|TRBV3-1/TRBV3-2|TRBD2|NA
CASRLGLAGYNEQFF
TGTGCCAGCAGGCTGGGACTAGCGGGCTACAATGAGCAGTTCTTC
>TRBJ2-1|TRBV5-1|TRBD2|NA
CASSFRLAGVDYNEQFF
TGCGCCAGCAGCTTCCGACTAGCGGGGGTCGACTACAATGAGCAGTTCTTC
>TRBJ2-1|TRBV6-2/TRBV6-3|NA|NA
CASSYAGRIGDEQFF
TGTGCCAGCAGCTATGCGGGGCGTATAGGCGATGAGCAGTTCTTC
>TRBJ1-3|TRBV7-8|NA|NA
CASSLTPAAYSGNTIYF
TGTGCCAGCAGCTTAACTCCGGCGGCCTACTCTGGAAACACCATATATTTT
>TRBJ1-2|TRBV3-1/TRBV3-2|TRBD1|few
CASSQEGQVLYGYTF
TGTGCCAGCAGCCAAGAAGGACAGGTTTTATATGGCTACACCTTC
>TRBJ1-5|TRBV7-2|NA|NA
CASSFLGGGQPQHF
TGTGCCAGCAGCTTTTTAGGAGGAGGCCAGCCCCAGCATTTT
>TRBJ1-5|TRBV7-6|NA|NA
CASSLAGTNQPQHF
TGTGCCAGCAGCTTAGCGGGCACCAATCAGCCCCAGCATTTT
>TRBJ2-1|TRBV9|TRBD2|NA
CASSHGGLAGVNNEQFF
TGTGCCAGCAGCCATGGGGGGCTAGCGGGAGTCAACAATGAGCAGTTCTTC
>TRBJ2-1|TRBV18|TRBD1|NA
CASSHGTGVVNEQFF
TGTGCCAGCTCACATGGGACAGGGGTGGTCAATGAGCAGTTCTTC
>TRBJ2-7|TRBV12-2|NA|NA
CASRFNTGTGVREQYF
TGTGCAAGTCGCTTTAATACCGGGACAGGGGTTCGGGAGCAGTACTTC
>TRBJ1-1|TRBV6-6|TRBD1|NA
CASSRGTVRDTEAFF
TGTGCCAGCAGTCGGGGGACAGTTCGCGACACTGAAGCTTTCTTT
>TRBJ1-6|TRBV2|TRBD1|NA
CASSEGDSNNSPLHF
TGTGCCAGCAGTGAAGGGGACAGTAATAATTCACCCCTCCACTTT
>TRBJ2-1|TRBV2|TRBD2|NA
CASSEEGLAGVEQFF
TGTGCCAGCAGTGAGGAGGGACTAGCGGGAGTTGAGCAGTTCTTC
>TRBJ2-1|TRBV10-2|TRBD2|NA
CASSEWASGYYNEQFF
TGCGCCAGCAGTGAGTGGGCTAGCGGGTACTACAATGAGCAGTTCTTC
>TRBJ1-2|TRBV3-1/TRBV3-2|TRBD1|NA
CASSPAGTGYGYTF
TGTGCCAGCAGTCCAGCCGGGACAGGGTATGGCTACACCTTC
>TRBJ2-7|TRBV27|NA|once
CASSLGPLQYF
TGTGCCAGCAGTTTAGGGCCCTTGCAGTACTTC
>TRBJ2-5|TRBV5-1|NA|once
CASSLGLRETQYF
TGCGCCAGCAGCTTGGGCCTACGGGAGACCCAGTACTTC
>TRBJ2-1|TRBV5-4|TRBD1|NA
CASSSIGGVAFNEQFF
TGTGCCAGCAGCTCCATAGGGGGCGTAGCCTTCAATGAGCAGTTCTTC
>TRBJ2-7|TRBV5-1|NA|NA
CASSSYFEPTYEQYF
TGCGCCAGCAGCTCCTACTTTGAACCGACCTACGAGCAGTACTTC
>TRBJ2-7|TRBV5-1|TRBD2|NA
CASTPGLAVSYEQYF
TGCGCCAGCACCCCGGGACTAGCGGTCTCCTACGAGCAGTACTTC
>TRBJ2-5|TRBV19|TRBD1|NA
CASSISPGQGQETQYF
TGTGCCAGTAGTATAAGCCCTGGACAGGGCCAAGAGACCCAGTACTTC
>TRBJ2-3|TRBV7-9|NA|NA
CASSSGPGGHSTDTQYF
TGTGCCAGCAGCTCCGGGCCCGGCGGACATAGCACAGATACGCAGTATTTT
>TRBJ2-1|TRBV15|NA|NA
CATSIGQYNEQFF
TGTGCCACCAGCATTGGACAGTACAATGAGCAGTTCTTC
>TRBJ1-1|TRBV6-1|TRBD1|NA
CASSDMGQGNTEAFF
TGTGCCAGCAGTGACATGGGACAGGGGAACACTGAAGCTTTCTTT
>TRBJ1-2|TRBV10-1|NA|NA
CASSEGWGGYGYTF
TGCGCCAGCAGTGAAGGCTGGGGCGGCTATGGCTACACCTTC
>TRBJ2-2|TRBV10-3|TRBD2|few
CAISRGLAATGELFF
TGTGCCATCAGCCGCGGACTAGCAGCTACCGGGGAGCTGTTTTTT
>TRBJ1-6|TRBV21-1|NA|NA
CVSSSITGGRRHNSPLHF
TGTGTCAGCAGCAGCATTACAGGGGGACGTCGTCATAATTCACCCCTCCACTTT
>TRBJ2-7|TRBV28|NA|few
CASSPGAVRGNEQYF
TGTGCCAGCAGCCCCGGTGCGGTGCGAGGGAACGAGCAGTACTTC
>TRBJ2-7|TRBV7-2|NA|NA
CASSSRQGSYEQYF
TGTGCCAGCAGCTCTCGGCAGGGGTCCTACGAGCAGTACTTC
>TRBJ2-1|TRBV10-2|TRBD2|NA
CASSEWSSGEREQFF
TGCGCCAGCAGTGAGTGGTCTAGCGGGGAGAGGGAGCAGTTCTTC
>TRBJ1-1|TRBV7-9|TRBD1|few
CASSPPGQGGTEAFF
TGTGCCAGCAGCCCCCCTGGACAGGGTGGCACTGAAGCTTTCTTT
>TRBJ1-5|TRBV2|TRBD1|NA
CASSLGQELGEHF
TGTGCCAGCAGCCTGGGACAGGAGCTTGGGGAACATTTT
>TRBJ2-4|TRBV19|NA|NA
CASSYLPTGSAKNIQYF
TGTGCCAGTAGTTACCTCCCCACAGGGTCGGCCAAAAACATTCAGTACTTC
>TRBJ1-2|TRBV19|NA|NA
CASSMHSWASGYTF
TGTGCCAGTAGTATGCACTCCTGGGCTTCGGGCTACACCTTC
>TRBJ2-2|TRBV29-1|TRBD2|NA
CSVHGLAGEGGELFF
TGCAGCGTCCACGGACTAGCGGGAGAAGGCGGGGAGCTGTTTTTT
>TRBJ2-7|TRBV6-5|NA|once
CASKRGQTYEQYF
TGTGCCAGCAAGAGAGGACAGACCTACGAGCAGTACTTC
>TRBJ1-2|TRBV25-1|TRBD1|NA
CASSEFPTGETYGYTF
TGTGCCAGCAGTGAATTTCCCACAGGGGAAACCTATGGCTACACCTTC
>TRBJ1-6|TRBV15|NA|NA
CATRQGYNSPLHF
TGTGCCACCAGACAGGGCTATAATTCACCCCTCCACTTT